Listed here are 24 T cell receptor beta chains from one sample, sequenced in a study of glioma-infiltrating T cells after dendritic cell vaccination. Produced via immunoSEQ multiplex PCR; TCRdb's table is partial and in-frame only. The table has fewer than 75,000 clones, about 83% seen once. Time point specified: after dendritic cell vaccination, including at tumor progression/relapse. Here the sequenced sample was blood, taken after dendritic cell vaccination. These receptors were obtained from a human donor with glioblastoma.

The rearrangement joins TRBV28 to TRBJ2-7; TRBD1 might be the D (7 bases). This CDR3 has 14 residues. V was cut by 2 bases and J by 4 bases, with 12 bases left in between. CDR1 and CDR2 (germline): MDHEN, SYDVKM. This CDR3 reads CASSLGQGGYEQYF. The DNA of the CDR3 is TGTGCCAGCAGTTTAGGGCAGGGGGGTTACGAGCAGTACTTC.

This chain links TRBV28 with TRBJ2-3; D may be TRBD2 (6 bases). Between the trimmed V and J ends, which lost 5 bases and 0 bases, there was a span of 12 bases. The germline V gene encodes CDR1 MDHEN and CDR2 SYDVKM. The CDR3 is made up of 15 amino acids. The CDR3 reads CASSGLSLSTDTQYF. The CDR3 region has the DNA TGTGCCAGCAGTGGACTATCTCTTAGCACAGATACGCAGTATTTT.

The chain employs TRBV7-9 and TRBJ1-2; the match to TRBD1 covers 7 bases. The V segment lost 5 bases and the J segment 8 bases; nucleotides outside the gene matches: 8. This CDR3 is built from 13 residues. From germline, CDR1 is SEHNR and CDR2 FQNEAQ (reference sequence). DNA of the CDR3: TGTGCCAGCAGCGAAAGGGGGCTTACAGGCTACACCTTC. This codes for CASSERGLTGYTF.

The chain carries TRBV7-9 and TRBJ1-6; D is perhaps TRBD1 (6 bases). This CDR3 is 15 amino acids long. The V end was cut by 5 bases, the J end by 5 bases, with 13 bases between. In germline, CDR1 is SEHNR, CDR2 FQNEAQ (reference sequence). DNA of the CDR3: TGTGCCAGCAGCATCGGGACACCCGATAATTCACCCCTCCACTTT. Residues: CASSIGTPDNSPLHF.

The rearrangement uses TRBV4-1 and TRBJ2-2; D not resolved. The length of the CDR3 is 17 residues. V lost 4 bases and J 1 base, leaving 16 bases between the germline ends. Germline CDR1 is MGHRA and CDR2 is YSYEKL. The CDR3 reads CASSLRSNSRNTGELFF. CDR3 nucleotide sequence: TGCGCCAGCAGCCTGAGATCTAACTCCCGGAACACCGGGGAGCTGTTTTTT.

This sequence joins TRBV4-1 and TRBJ1-1, with a possible D match to TRBD1 (5 bases). CDR3 length: 13 amino acids. V shed 0 bases and J shed 6 bases, with 8 bases lying between them. The germline V gene has CDR1 MGHRA and CDR2 YSYEKL. DNA for the CDR3: TGCGCCAGCAGCCAAGAATGGGGCTCTGAAGCTTTCTTT. Translated, it gives CASSQEWGSEAFF.

The chain joins TRBV4-1 to TRBJ1-3; D not certain. Germline values: CDR1 MGHRA, CDR2 YSYEKL. The CDR3 length is 17 residues. V lost 0 bases to trimming and J lost 2 bases, with 14 bases between them. CDR3 region: CASSQDRPNAAGNTIYF. The CDR3 nucleotides are TGCGCCAGCAGCCAAGATCGGCCGAATGCGGCTGGAAACACCATATATTTT.

The DNA for the CDR3 is TGTGCCAGCAGCGGCGGGGGGGCCCAAGAGACCCAGTACTTC. Protein product: CASSGGGAQETQYF. The chain employs TRBV5-5 and TRBJ2-5; 9 bases are shared with TRBD2. J gave up 1 base and V 4 bases, and 2 bases lay outside the gene matches. The germline V gene has CDR1 SGHKS and CDR2 YYEKEE (reference sequence). This CDR3 has 14 amino acids.

V gene TRBV4-2 combines with J gene TRBJ1-1; the D is unclear. The CDR3 contains 15 residues. The V and J ends lost 1 base and 2 bases respectively, with 11 bases between them. The germline gives CDR1 LGHNA, CDR2 YNFKEQ. The DNA of the CDR3 is TGTGCCAGCAGCCAAGTTGAGGAGGGTAACACTGAAGCTTTCTTT. Translation gives CASSQVEEGNTEAFF.

This chain connects TRBV14 to TRBJ2-7; 9 positions agree with TRBD1. The ends lost 5 bases at V and 7 bases at J; junction bases unmatched: 9. Per the germline V gene, CDR1 is SGHDN and CDR2 is FVKESK. The CDR3 sequence is 14 residues long. The CDR3 loop is CASSSWDRDYEQYF. In DNA form, the CDR3 reads TGTGCCAGCAGCTCGTGGGACAGGGATTATGAGCAGTACTTC. Combining the CDR3 with reference TRBV14 and TRBJ2-7 gives the whole variable domain EAGVTQFPSHSVIEKGQTVTLRCDPISGHDNLYWYRRVMGKEIKFLLHFVKESKQDESGMPNNRFLAERTGGTYSTLKVQPAELEDSGVYFCASSSWDRDYEQYFGPGTRLTVT.

J is TRBJ1-4 and V is TRBV7-2; 8 positions agree with TRBD1. Per germline, CDR1 SGHTA and CDR2 FQGNSA. After removal of 5 bases from V and 8 bases from J, the junction contained 7 bases not matched to a gene. This CDR3 is built from 14 residues. As DNA, the CDR3 is TGTGCCAGCAGCCCGCAGGGGGCGTCCGAAAAACTGTTTTTT. Amino acids: CASSPQGASEKLFF.

J is TRBJ1-1 and V is TRBV19, with 11 bases matching TRBD1. The V segment lost 7 bases and the J segment 7 bases; nucleotides outside the gene matches: 8. This CDR3 contains 14 residues. Germline V CDR1 and CDR2: LNHDA, SQIVND (reference sequence). DNA of the CDR3: TGTGCCAGTACCCTACGCGGGACAGGGGGTGAAGCTTTCTTT. Translated, it gives CASTLRGTGGEAFF.

V is TRBV11-2 and J is TRBJ2-4, with TRBD2 identical over 12 bases. From germline, CDR1 is SGHAT and CDR2 FQNNGV. V lost 5 bases to trimming and J lost 1 base; unmatched junction nucleotides: 9. CDR3 size: 18 residues. The CDR3 DNA reads TGTGCCAGCAGCATACTAGCGGGGGGTGATAAGGCCAAAAACATTCAGTACTTC. It is translated as CASSILAGGDKAKNIQYF. The full variable domain, its missing parts supplied by reference TRBV11-2 and TRBJ2-4, is EAGVAQSPRYKIIEKRQSVAFWCNPISGHATLYWYQQILGQGPKLLIQFQNNGVVDDSQLPKDRFSAERLKGVDSTLKIQPAKLEDSAVYLCASSILAGGDKAKNIQYFGAGTRLSVL.

J is TRBJ2-5 and V is TRBV6-1, with TRBD2 matching 11 bases. This CDR3 comprises 16 residues. The germline V gene encodes CDR1 MNHNS and CDR2 SASEGT. V shed 0 bases and J 5 bases; nucleotides not matched to a gene: 5. This chain's CDR3 is CASSEAAASGGETQYF. As DNA, the CDR3 is TGTGCCAGCAGTGAAGCTGCGGCTAGCGGGGGGGAGACCCAGTACTTC.

J is TRBJ2-5 and V is TRBV9; TRBD2 matches at 9 bases. CDR3 size: 14 residues. V lost 2 bases to trimming and J lost 7 bases; unmatched junction nucleotides: 6. Germline values: CDR1 SGDLS, CDR2 YYNGEE. Written as DNA, the CDR3 is TGTGCCAGCAGCGTCGCGGGGGGGCCTGGGACCCAGTACTTC. It specifies CASSVAGGPGTQYF.

CDR3 in DNA: TGTGCCAGCAGTGATTCGTTGGACGGAGGATACGAGCAGTACTTC. Protein product: CASSDSLDGGYEQYF. The chain uses TRBV2 and TRBJ2-7, with D perhaps matching TRBD2 (5 bases). Germline loops: CDR1 SNHLY, CDR2 FYNNEI. This CDR3 comprises 15 residues. Trimming stripped 3 bases from V and 4 bases from J, with 16 bases between.

The genes are TRBV10-3 and TRBJ2-5, with 9 bases that match TRBD2. The germline CDR1 and CDR2 sequences are ENHRY and SYGVKD. V dropped 0 bases and J dropped 2; count of bases not matched to a gene: 4. This CDR3 spans 16 amino acids. In DNA, the CDR3 is TGTGCCATCAGTGAGTCGCTAGCGGGGAGACAAGAGACCCAGTACTTC. Protein product: CAISESLAGRQETQYF.

A few counts support this clone. This chain uses TRBV6-5 with TRBJ2-7; the D gene is possibly TRBD1 (6 bases). Germline CDR1 is MNHEY and CDR2 is SVGAGI. Trimming removed 2 bases from V and 4 bases from J, with 18 bases in between. The CDR3 has 16 residues. The CDR3 nucleotides are TGTGCCAGCAGTTACCCCGGCGGACAGCTACAATACGAGCAGTACTTC. Translated: CASSYPGGQLQYEQYF.

The chain links TRBV7-9 to TRBJ2-2; TRBD2 agrees at 10 bases. The CDR3 has 18 amino acids. V shed 5 bases and J 0 bases; nucleotides not matched to a gene: 9. In germline, CDR1 is SEHNR, CDR2 FQNEAQ (reference sequence). CDR3 nucleotide sequence: TGTGCCAGCAGCCGCTCTCTGGGACTAGCGACGAACACCGGGGAGCTGTTTTTT. Residues: CASSRSLGLATNTGELFF.

This chain connects TRBV18 to TRBJ1-1, with D maybe TRBD1 (5 bases). This CDR3 has 16 residues. CDR1 is KGHSH and CDR2 is LQKENI in the germline V gene. Trimming left V 1 base short and J 1 base short, with 13 bases between. CDR3 coding DNA: TGTGCCAGCTCACCACGCGGATCGGGGGAGAACACTGAAGCTTTCTTT. It specifies CASSPRGSGENTEAFF.

The V and J genes are TRBV10-3 and TRBJ1-3; D not certain. CDR1 and CDR2 from the germline V gene are ENHRY and SYGVKD. The CDR3 covers 16 residues. The ends were cut back, 2 bases at V and 0 bases at J, with 11 bases in the middle. DNA of the CDR3: TGTGCCATCAGTGAGAGCCAGCGGAACTCTGGAAACACCATATATTTT. Protein: CAISESQRNSGNTIYF.

The chain joins TRBV11-1 to TRBJ2-7; D ambiguous. This CDR3 comprises 12 residues. From germline, CDR1 is SGHAT and CDR2 FQDESV (reference sequence). With 5 bases removed from V and 4 bases from J, the gap between germline ends came to 9 bases. CDR3 protein: CASSRTIYEQYF. The CDR3 DNA follows: TGTGCCAGCAGCCGCACAATATACGAGCAGTACTTC.

The chain recombines TRBV30 with TRBJ1-2; 10 bases line up with TRBD1. The CDR3 totals 10 residues. Germline-derived CDR1 and CDR2 are GTSNPN and SVGIG (reference sequence). Unmatched junction bases numbered 1, after V lost 8 bases and J lost 7 bases. The DNA for the CDR3 is TGTGCCGGGACAGGGGCTGGCTACACCTTC. Translation: CAGTGAGYTF.

The V call is TRBV2, the J call TRBJ1-2, with D perhaps TRBD1 (6 bases). From germline, CDR1 is SNHLY and CDR2 FYNNEI. V lost 3 bases to trimming and J lost 5 bases, with 13 bases between them. CDR3 length equals 14 residues. The DNA of the CDR3 is TGTGCCAGCAGTGACATCAGGGGACCGTATGGCTACACCTTC. This encodes CASSDIRGPYGYTF.